A few counts support the clone carrying this T cell receptor (beta chain). The source of the sample is a study of T cells after yellow fever vaccination. This CDR3 has 18 residues. CDR1 and CDR2 from the germline V gene are MNHEY and SVGEGT. V gave up 5 bases and J gave up 5 bases; unmatched junction bases: 18. Conversion of TCR transcripts into cDNA relied on 5'RACE template switching, which added a universal primer site and UMIs. TCRdb itself ran the 5' RACE reads through MiXCR, one entry per CDR3 protein. Of some 73,000 distinct CDR3 sequences listed, approximately 7.5% are singletons. This chain connects TRBV6-2 or TRBV6-3 to TRBJ2-5; 9 positions match TRBD2. The TCR originated in a man aged 30 to 45 who received the YFV17D yellow fever vaccine. Specimen: CD8+ T cells sorted from PBMCs, collected on the day of the yellow fever booster vaccination. CDR3 loop: CASSSMGWREGLGETQYF. The CDR3 region has the DNA TGTGCCAGCAGTAGCATGGGATGGCGGGAGGGCCTCGGGGAGACCCAGTACTTC.